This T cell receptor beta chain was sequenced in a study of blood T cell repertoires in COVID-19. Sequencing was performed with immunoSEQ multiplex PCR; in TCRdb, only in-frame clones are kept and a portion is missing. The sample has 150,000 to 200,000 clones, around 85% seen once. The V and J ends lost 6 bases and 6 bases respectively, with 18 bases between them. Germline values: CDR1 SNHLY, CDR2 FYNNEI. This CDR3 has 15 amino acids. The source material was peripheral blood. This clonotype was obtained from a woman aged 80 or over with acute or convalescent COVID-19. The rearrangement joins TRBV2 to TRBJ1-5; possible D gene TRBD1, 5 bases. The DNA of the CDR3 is TGTGCCAGCAGACCCACAGACAGTAGTTCTCAGCCCCAGCATTTT. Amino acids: CASRPTDSSSQPQHF.